This T cell receptor (beta chain) was sequenced in a study of tissue T cells after allogeneic stem cell transplantation. Germline V CDR1 and CDR2: GKSSPN, SITVG. The V end was cut by 0 bases, the J end by 5 bases, with 7 bases between. This CDR3 region has 12 residues. With respect to this clone: Antigen specificity is unknown. Germline and genes: mouse. The CDR3 extends 1 residue past the end of the read, so its final part is completed from the germline J gene.

Survey-depth TCRbeta CDR3 sequencing reported V/J genes and productive frequencies. TCRdb's copy holds only in-frame clones and misses some; the assay was immunoSEQ multiplex PCR. This sample yields 45,000 to 50,000 clones, of which roughly 75% are seen a single time; roughly 0.7% belongs to the top ten. Study outcomes and limitations: In patients and mice, blood and spleen missed much of tissue repertoire.

The clonotype originates from a pool of C57BL/6 mice in good health. This sequence joins TRBV31 and TRBJ1-2; D is undetermined. Sequenced: sorted cells pooled from one or two spleens. The DNA read from the CDR3 is TGTGCCTGGAGTCTAGTGGGTTCCGACTACACC. It encodes CAWSLVGSDYT. The CDR3 in its entirety is CAWSLVGSDYTF.